These 12 T cell receptor beta chains originate from one sample sequenced in a study of blood T cell repertoires in COVID-19. Some clones are missing from TCRdb's copy, which holds only in-frame ones; the method was immunoSEQ multiplex PCR. The sample gives 100,000 to 150,000 clones, 60% to 80% of which show up once; about 6% is in the top ten. The sequencing input was peripheral blood. The receptors were gathered from a man older than 75 with COVID-19, enrolled during active disease.

V usage is TRBV5-1 and J usage is TRBJ1-2, with a weak D call TRBD1 (6 bases). V was pared by 2 bases and J by 3 bases, with 23 bases between. Germline loops: CDR1 SGHRS, CDR2 YFSETQ. CDR3 length: 18 amino acids. The CDR3 DNA reads TGCGCCAGCAGCTTCTTGGGACGGGGGGCCGATGACGACTATGGCTACACCTTC. Translated, it gives CASSFLGRGADDDYGYTF.

The CDR3 reads CASSVGQGMGYEQYF. The CDR3 DNA is TGTGCCAGCAGCGTCGGACAGGGTATGGGGTACGAGCAGTACTTC. The V call is TRBV9, the J call TRBJ2-7; 8 bases agree with TRBD1. CDR1 and CDR2 (germline): SGDLS, YYNGEE. This CDR3 contains 15 residues. V trimming: 2 bases; J trimming: 4 bases; junction bases outside the gene matches: 8.

The chain has TRBV5-4 and TRBJ1-3, with D tentatively TRBD1 (5 bases). Trimming took 0 bases from V and 1 from J, leaving 8 bases between them. Germline lookup yields CDR1 SGHNT and CDR2 YYREEE (reference sequence). The CDR3 consists of 15 residues. CDR3 residues: CASSLAAGSGNTIYF. The CDR3 DNA follows: TGTGCCAGCAGCTTGGCCGCAGGGTCTGGAAACACCATATATTTT.

This clone showed up just a few times. This chain connects TRBV5-1 to TRBJ1-2, with 9 bases lining up with TRBD1. Germline lookup yields CDR1 SGHRS and CDR2 YFSETQ. The length of the CDR3 is 14 residues. Losses at the gene ends were 0 bases for V and 4 bases for J; bases not matched to a gene: 1. CDR3 DNA sequence: TGCGCCAGCAGCTTGGGGGACAGGGTCTATGGCTACACCTTC. Protein sequence: CASSLGDRVYGYTF.

This clone was recorded a few times. The rearrangement links TRBV9 to TRBJ1-1; D possibly corresponds to TRBD1 (5 bases). Germline V gene data show CDR1 as SGDLS and CDR2 as YYNGEE. Trimming stripped 0 bases from V and 3 bases from J, with 18 bases between. CDR3 length equals 17 residues. The CDR3 nucleotides are TGTGCCAGCAGCGTAGGAATCAGGGTGGTCCGGGACACTGAAGCTTTCTTT. It yields the protein CASSVGIRVVRDTEAFF.

The gene calls are TRBV14 and TRBJ2-7; the match to TRBD1 covers 12 bases. The CDR3 sequence is 17 residues long. CDR1 and CDR2 from the germline V gene are SGHDN and FVKESK. The V segment lost 5 bases and the J segment 6 bases; nucleotides outside the gene matches: 14. The CDR3 nucleotides read TGTGCCAGCAGCTCAGGGACAGGGGGCCCTCTGCGGGGCGAGCAGTACTTC. The encoded protein is CASSSGTGGPLRGEQYF.

The table lists this clone with a count of one. This chain joins TRBV6-6 and TRBJ2-2; D possibly corresponds to TRBD2 (6 bases). Trimming took 10 bases from V and 3 from J, leaving 15 bases between them. This CDR3 has 14 residues. Germline loops: CDR1 MNHNY, CDR2 SVGAGI (reference sequence). CDR3 protein: CATEGRRDTGELFF. In DNA, the CDR3 is TGTGCCACCGAGGGGAGGAGGGACACCGGGGAGCTGTTTTTT.

The genes are TRBV2 and TRBJ2-7; no clear D gene. Trimming removed 7 bases from V and 0 bases from J, with 10 bases in between. CDR1 SNHLY and CDR2 FYNNEI come from the germline V gene. There are 13 residues in the CDR3. CDR3 in amino acids: CASTFPISYEQYF. In DNA form, the CDR3 reads TGTGCCAGCACATTTCCTATCTCCTACGAGCAGTACTTC.

The rearrangement joins TRBV11-2 to TRBJ2-1, with no clear D. Between the trimmed V and J ends, which lost 6 bases and 7 bases, there was a span of 10 bases. Germline V gene lookup returns CDR1 SGHAT and CDR2 FQNNGV. The CDR3 length is 12 residues. The CDR3 region has the DNA TGTGCCAGCAGAGTTAACGGTAATGAGCAGTTCTTC. Encoded protein: CASRVNGNEQFF.

This chain links TRBV5-1 with TRBJ1-1; D call uncertain. The V end was cut by 4 bases, the J end by 4 bases, with 11 bases between. CDR3 length equals 13 residues. Looked up from germline, CDR1 is SGHRS and CDR2 is YFSETQ. The CDR3 sequence is CASSPGGGTEAFF. The CDR3 DNA is TGCGCCAGCAGCCCGGGTGGAGGCACTGAAGCTTTCTTT.

The rearrangement uses TRBV10-3 and TRBJ2-7, with D hard to call. The CDR3 is 15 residues long. V gave up 7 bases and J gave up 0 bases, with 16 bases separating them. Germline loops: CDR1 ENHRY, CDR2 SYGVKD. The DNA of the CDR3 is TGTGCCATCACCGCCGGGTCCTCGAGCTCCTACGAGCAGTACTTC. Translation gives CAITAGSSSSYEQYF.

The V gene is TRBV7-9, the J gene TRBJ2-2, with 9 bases fitting TRBD2. The V gene end was trimmed by 5 bases and the J gene end by 5 bases; junction bases not matched to a gene: 9. The germline CDR1 and CDR2 sequences are SEHNR and FQNEAQ (reference sequence). The CDR3 contains 16 residues. The CDR3 protein is CASSQTIAGETGELFF. CDR3 DNA sequence: TGTGCCAGCAGCCAGACAATAGCGGGAGAGACCGGGGAGCTGTTTTTT.